A selection of T cell receptor beta chains follows, all from one sample in a study of shared clonotypes between healthy human individuals. The method was immunoSEQ multiplex PCR; TCRdb's version includes in-frame clones alone and lacks a portion of them. The sample lists about 2,100,000 clones; roughly 91% were seen once. The sequencing sample was made of naive CD8+ T cells from PBMCs. The receptors stem from a man between 18 and 35 years old in good health. Some clones in this sample may be carry-over from other donors' samples. Both conserved end residues are part of each CDR3. A D gene is named only where the DNA matches it firmly. Expanded clones get a size class; other rows say once, few or many, or leave the size out.

j_call: TRBJ2-5; d_call: .; v_call: TRBV4-1; clone_size: .; cdr3_aa: CASSPRTQSETQYF; cdr3_nt: TGCGCCAGCAGCCCTCGGACTCAATCGGAGACCCAGTACTTC
j_call: TRBJ2-3; d_call: .; v_call: TRBV11-2; clone_size: .; cdr3_aa: CASSLSVVRRGNTDTQYF; cdr3_nt: TGTGCCAGCAGCTTATCCGTCGTACGGCGAGGAAACACAGATACGCAGTATTTT
j_call: TRBJ2-2; d_call: .; v_call: TRBV9; clone_size: .; cdr3_aa: CASSVENLAGELFF; cdr3_nt: TGTGCCAGCAGCGTAGAAAATCTAGCCGGGGAGCTGTTTTTT
j_call: TRBJ2-5; d_call: TRBD1; v_call: TRBV14; clone_size: once; cdr3_aa: CASSQDRQGAWRETQYF; cdr3_nt: TGTGCCAGCAGCCAAGATCGCCAGGGGGCTTGGAGAGAGACCCAGTACTTC
j_call: TRBJ2-5; d_call: TRBD2; v_call: TRBV11-2; clone_size: .; cdr3_aa: CASSSRLAGFQETQYF; cdr3_nt: TGTGCCAGCAGCTCGAGACTAGCGGGATTCCAAGAGACCCAGTACTTC
j_call: TRBJ2-2; d_call: .; v_call: TRBV13; clone_size: .; cdr3_aa: CASALELLGTGELFF; cdr3_nt: TGTGCCAGCGCCTTGGAACTATTGGGCACCGGGGAGCTGTTTTTT
j_call: TRBJ2-1; d_call: .; v_call: TRBV30; clone_size: .; cdr3_aa: CAWSGAATYNEQFF; cdr3_nt: TGTGCCTGGAGTGGAGCGGCGACCTACAATGAGCAGTTCTTC
j_call: TRBJ2-5; d_call: TRBD1; v_call: TRBV29-1; clone_size: .; cdr3_aa: CSVGTGPETQYF; cdr3_nt: TGCAGCGTTGGGACAGGGCCGGAGACCCAGTACTTC
j_call: TRBJ2-7; d_call: .; v_call: TRBV30; clone_size: .; cdr3_aa: CAWNGRSSYEQYF; cdr3_nt: TGTGCCTGGAACGGAAGAAGCTCCTACGAGCAGTACTTC
j_call: TRBJ2-5; d_call: .; v_call: TRBV7-9; clone_size: .; cdr3_aa: CASSLAHGGAAETQYF; cdr3_nt: TGTGCCAGCAGCTTAGCCCATGGGGGAGCGGCGGAGACCCAGTACTTC
j_call: TRBJ1-1; d_call: .; v_call: TRBV2; clone_size: few; cdr3_aa: CASLGVNTEAFF; cdr3_nt: TGTGCCAGCCTAGGGGTGAACACTGAAGCTTTCTTT
j_call: TRBJ2-3; d_call: TRBD2; v_call: TRBV27; clone_size: .; cdr3_aa: CASSFQFSGSPDTQYF; cdr3_nt: TGTGCCAGCAGTTTTCAATTTAGCGGGAGCCCAGATACGCAGTATTTT
j_call: TRBJ2-7; d_call: .; v_call: TRBV6-6; clone_size: .; cdr3_aa: CASSPPGKDITEQYF; cdr3_nt: TGTGCCAGCAGCCCCCCCGGCAAGGACATAACCGAGCAGTACTTC
j_call: TRBJ2-7; d_call: TRBD1; v_call: TRBV27; clone_size: once; cdr3_aa: CASSLRGQGYEQYF; cdr3_nt: TGTGCCAGCAGTTTAAGGGGACAGGGCTACGAGCAGTACTTC
j_call: TRBJ1-1; d_call: TRBD1; v_call: TRBV7-6; clone_size: .; cdr3_aa: CASSRMGQALTEAFF; cdr3_nt: TGTGCCAGCAGCAGAATGGGACAGGCCCTCACTGAAGCTTTCTTT
j_call: TRBJ1-1; d_call: .; v_call: TRBV5-1; clone_size: .; cdr3_aa: CASSLWQSDTEAFF; cdr3_nt: TGCGCCAGCAGCTTGTGGCAGAGTGACACTGAAGCTTTCTTT
j_call: TRBJ2-1; d_call: TRBD2; v_call: TRBV7-2; clone_size: .; cdr3_aa: CASSLVLASGNNEQFF; cdr3_nt: TGTGCCAGCAGCTTAGTTTTGGCTAGCGGGAACAATGAGCAGTTCTTC
j_call: TRBJ2-7; d_call: .; v_call: TRBV6-6; clone_size: .; cdr3_aa: CASSNVADEQYF; cdr3_nt: TGTGCCAGCAGCAACGTGGCGGACGAGCAGTACTTC
j_call: TRBJ2-6; d_call: .; v_call: TRBV30; clone_size: .; cdr3_aa: CAWSYDSFSGANVLTF; cdr3_nt: TGTGCCTGGAGTTATGATTCGTTTTCTGGGGCCAACGTCCTGACTTTC
j_call: TRBJ2-1; d_call: .; v_call: TRBV25-1; clone_size: .; cdr3_aa: CASSEYRGYNEQFF; cdr3_nt: TGTGCCAGCAGTGAATATAGAGGGTACAATGAGCAGTTCTTC
j_call: TRBJ2-7; d_call: .; v_call: TRBV11-3; clone_size: .; cdr3_aa: CASSARDVPFGEQYF; cdr3_nt: TGTGCCAGCAGCGCCCGGGACGTCCCTTTTGGGGAGCAGTACTTC
j_call: TRBJ2-7; d_call: TRBD2; v_call: TRBV6-5; clone_size: .; cdr3_aa: CASSYSTGRVIYEQYF; cdr3_nt: TGTGCCAGCAGTTACTCGACCGGGAGGGTCATTTACGAGCAGTACTTC
j_call: TRBJ2-5; d_call: TRBD1; v_call: TRBV11-3; clone_size: .; cdr3_aa: CASSLGPGQGETQYF; cdr3_nt: TGTGCCAGCAGCTTAGGTCCGGGACAGGGTGAGACCCAGTACTTC
j_call: TRBJ1-2; d_call: .; v_call: TRBV4-1; clone_size: .; cdr3_aa: CASSQEPGPFYGYTF; cdr3_nt: TGCGCCAGCAGCCAAGAGCCCGGGCCTTTTTATGGCTACACCTTC
j_call: TRBJ2-3; d_call: .; v_call: TRBV28; clone_size: .; cdr3_aa: CASSRPGVGDTDTQYF; cdr3_nt: TGTGCCAGCAGTCGGCCAGGGGTGGGAGACACAGATACGCAGTATTTT
j_call: TRBJ2-6; d_call: .; v_call: TRBV7-9; clone_size: .; cdr3_aa: CASSLEGTGANVLTF; cdr3_nt: TGTGCCAGCAGCTTAGAGGGGACTGGGGCCAACGTCCTGACTTTC
j_call: TRBJ1-2; d_call: TRBD1; v_call: TRBV10-2; clone_size: .; cdr3_aa: CASSETPGQGTGYTF; cdr3_nt: TGCGCCAGCAGTGAGACTCCCGGACAGGGTACGGGCTACACCTTC
j_call: TRBJ1-1; d_call: .; v_call: TRBV19; clone_size: .; cdr3_aa: CASSIQENTEAFF; cdr3_nt: TGTGCCAGTAGTATCCAGGAGAACACTGAAGCTTTCTTT
j_call: TRBJ2-7; d_call: TRBD2; v_call: TRBV9; clone_size: .; cdr3_aa: CASSVGAGVINEQYF; cdr3_nt: TGTGCCAGCAGCGTAGGAGCGGGAGTCATCAACGAGCAGTACTTC
j_call: TRBJ2-7; d_call: .; v_call: TRBV7-8; clone_size: once; cdr3_aa: CASTGDGYEQYF; cdr3_nt: TGTGCCAGCACCGGGGACGGATACGAGCAGTACTTC
j_call: TRBJ2-7; d_call: TRBD1; v_call: TRBV4-2; clone_size: .; cdr3_aa: CASSQGWTGTYYEQYF; cdr3_nt: TGTGCCAGCAGCCAAGGCTGGACAGGCACATACTACGAGCAGTACTTC
j_call: TRBJ2-1; d_call: .; v_call: TRBV27; clone_size: .; cdr3_aa: CASQFRLPNNEQFF; cdr3_nt: TGTGCCAGCCAATTTAGACTTCCAAACAATGAGCAGTTCTTC
j_call: TRBJ1-5; d_call: .; v_call: TRBV28; clone_size: few; cdr3_aa: CASSSRHPSGNQPQHF; cdr3_nt: TGTGCCAGCAGTTCCCGACATCCCAGTGGCAATCAGCCCCAGCATTTT
j_call: TRBJ1-2; d_call: .; v_call: TRBV30; clone_size: .; cdr3_aa: CAGGGGTNYGYTF; cdr3_nt: TGTGCCGGGGGGGGCGGAACTAACTATGGCTACACCTTC
j_call: TRBJ2-4; d_call: .; v_call: TRBV28; clone_size: .; cdr3_aa: CASSLYPPMATRNIQYF; cdr3_nt: TGTGCCAGCAGTTTGTATCCCCCCATGGCAACCAGAAACATTCAGTACTTC
j_call: TRBJ2-5; d_call: TRBD1; v_call: TRBV10-3; clone_size: .; cdr3_aa: CAISDQGQSQETQYF; cdr3_nt: TGTGCCATCAGTGACCAGGGACAGAGCCAAGAGACCCAGTACTTC